This passage covers 4 T cell receptor beta chains from one sample sequenced in a study of blood T cells in healthy people across ages. A second about 6 to 12 cycle PCR used barcoded and J-beta primers. TCRdb reanalysed the 5' RACE reads using MiXCR and keeps one entry per CDR3 protein. The data show about 930,000 distinct CDR3 sequences, with under 35% seen just once and roughly 10% held by the top ten. The same sample was also used in a study of T cells of mothers and their children.

Material: blood. The source of these receptors is a woman between 35 and 50 years old in good health.

The V call is TRBV5-1, the J call TRBJ2-5; 7 bases fit TRBD2. In germline, CDR1 is SGHRS, CDR2 YFSETQ. This CDR3 is 14 amino acids long. Unmatched junction bases numbered 2, after V lost 0 bases and J lost 3 bases. The CDR3 reads CASSLGGLEETQYF. The CDR3 DNA follows: TGCGCCAGCAGCTTGGGTGGACTAGAAGAGACCCAGTACTTC.

The chain combines TRBV24-1 with TRBJ2-2, with 8 bases matching TRBD1. Germline CDR1 is KGHDR and CDR2 is SFDVKD. V lost 1 base to trimming and J lost 1 base; unmatched junction nucleotides: 4. The CDR3 runs 17 residues. CDR3: CATSDLKGQGNTGELFF. The CDR3 coding sequence is TGTGCCACCAGTGATTTAAAAGGACAGGGGAACACCGGGGAGCTGTTTTTT.

The V call is TRBV13, the J call TRBJ1-2, with D possibly being TRBD1 (5 bases). CDR1 and CDR2 (germline): PRHDT, FYEKMQ (reference sequence). The CDR3 runs to 18 residues. Between the trimmed V and J ends, which lost 5 bases and 4 bases, there was a span of 26 bases. The CDR3 nucleotides are TGTGCCAGCAGCCACTCCTACGATGGGGGACCTGAGGGCTATGGCTACACCTTC. Translation gives CASSHSYDGGPEGYGYTF.

This clonotype has only a few counts. The chain has TRBV7-2 and TRBJ2-5, with D tentatively TRBD1 or TRBD2 (6 bases each). CDR1 is SGHTA and CDR2 is FQGNSA in the germline V gene. V lost 5 bases and J 1 base, leaving 20 bases between the germline ends. CDR3 length: 17 residues. The CDR3 spells CASSPRGWGLRQETQYF. CDR3 coding DNA: TGTGCCAGCAGCCCTAGGGGGTGGGGACTGCGCCAAGAGACCCAGTACTTC.